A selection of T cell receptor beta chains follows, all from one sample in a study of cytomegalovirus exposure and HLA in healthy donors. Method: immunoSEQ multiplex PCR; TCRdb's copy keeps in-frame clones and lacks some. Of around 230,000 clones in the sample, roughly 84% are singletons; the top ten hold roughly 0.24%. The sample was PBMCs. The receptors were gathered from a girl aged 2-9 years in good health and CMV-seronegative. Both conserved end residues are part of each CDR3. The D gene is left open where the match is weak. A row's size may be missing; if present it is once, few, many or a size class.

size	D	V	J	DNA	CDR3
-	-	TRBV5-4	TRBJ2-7	TGTGCCAGCAGCTGGAGGACCGGGGGAGGTTACGAGCAGTACTTC	CASSWRTGGGYEQYF
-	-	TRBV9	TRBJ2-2	TGTGCCAGCAGCGCGTACCAAGGACAGACACAGACTACCGGGGAGCTGTTTTTT	CASSAYQGQTQTTGELFF
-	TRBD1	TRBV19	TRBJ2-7	TGTGCCAGTAGTATAGACCCGGGGACAGGCCTGACCGAGCAGTACTTC	CASSIDPGTGLTEQYF
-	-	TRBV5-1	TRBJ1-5	TGCGCCAGCAGCCTGGAAGGGGTTTATAGCAATCAGCCCCAGCATTTT	CASSLEGVYSNQPQHF
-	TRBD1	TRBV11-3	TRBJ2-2	TGTGCCAGCAGCGGGGGACAGGACCGTTCGAACACCGGGGAGCTGTTTTTT	CASSGGQDRSNTGELFF
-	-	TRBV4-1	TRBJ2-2	TGCGCCAGCAGCCAAGTAGTCACCCGAACCGGGGAGCTGTTTTTT	CASSQVVTRTGELFF
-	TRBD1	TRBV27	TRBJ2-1	TGTGCCAGCCTGAGTTGGGACAGACTTGAGGGGCAGGACTCCTACAATGAGCAGTTCTTC	CASLSWDRLEGQDSYNEQFF
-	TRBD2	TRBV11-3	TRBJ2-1	TGTGCCAGCAGCACCGGGTTTGGGGGGACTAGCGGTTCTGATGAGCAGTTCTTC	CASSTGFGGTSGSDEQFF
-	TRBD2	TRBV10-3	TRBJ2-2	TGTGCCATCAGCGCTAGCGGGCCCGCGAACACCGGGGAGCTGTTTTTT	CAISASGPANTGELFF
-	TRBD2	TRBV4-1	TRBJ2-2	TGCGCCAGCAGCCAATATGGTAGCTCTAGCGGGGCGATCACCGGGGAGCTGTTTTTT	CASSQYGSSSGAITGELFF
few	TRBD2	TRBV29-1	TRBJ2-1	TGCAGCGTCCCGACTAGCGGGAGGGCCAGGGATGAGCAGTTCTTC	CSVPTSGRARDEQFF
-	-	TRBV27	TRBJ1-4	TGTGCCAGCAGTTCTTTTCGGCTTGGGTCGGGATCAACTTATCAACTGTTTTTT	CASSSFRLGSGSTYQLFF
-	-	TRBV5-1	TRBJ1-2	TGCGCCAGCAGCTTGGACAGGGATGGCTACACCTTC	CASSLDRDGYTF
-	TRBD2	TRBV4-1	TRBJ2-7	TGCGCCAGCAGCCAAGCCGGACTAGCGGGGGAGAGCGAGCAGTACTTC	CASSQAGLAGESEQYF
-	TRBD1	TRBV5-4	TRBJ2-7	TGTGCCAGCAGGGTGGGGACAGGACATAATGAGCAGTACTTC	CASRVGTGHNEQYF
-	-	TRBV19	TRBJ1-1	TGTGCCAGTAGTATCGTTCTTCAGATTGAAGCTTTCTTT	CASSIVLQIEAFF
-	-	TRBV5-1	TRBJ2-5	TGCGCCAGCAGCTCGGGAGAGACCCAGTACTTC	CASSSGETQYF
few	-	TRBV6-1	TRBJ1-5	TGTGCCAGCAGTGAACTGGGGAGTCAGCCCCAGCATTTT	CASSELGSQPQHF
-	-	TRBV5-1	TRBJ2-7	TGCGCCACCAGCCGCGGGCAGACCTACGAGCAGTACTTC	CATSRGQTYEQYF
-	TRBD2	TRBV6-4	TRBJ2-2	TGTGCCAGCAGTGCCCCCCTGACTAGCGGGAGCGCCGGGGAGCTGTTTTTT	CASSAPLTSGSAGELFF
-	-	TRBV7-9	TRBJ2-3	TGTGCCAGCAGCCAAGCCCCTAATTTCGCCAGGCCCCTCACAGATACGCAGTATTTT	CASSQAPNFARPLTDTQYF
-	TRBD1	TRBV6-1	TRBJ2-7	TGTGCCAGCAGTCTGGGACAGGGGGCCTACGAGCAGTACTTC	CASSLGQGAYEQYF
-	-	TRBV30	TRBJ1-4	TGTGCCTGGATGGGGGATGGACTAGGAAAACTGTTTTTT	CAWMGDGLGKLFF
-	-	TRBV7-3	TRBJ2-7	TGTGCCAGCAGCTTAGAAGACGAGGAGGGACTTGCCTACGAGCAGTACTTC	CASSLEDEEGLAYEQYF
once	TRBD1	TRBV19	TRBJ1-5	TGTGCCTGCGGAAAGGGACAGATAAATCAGCCCCAGCATTTT	CACGKGQINQPQHF
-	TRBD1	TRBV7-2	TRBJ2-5	TGTGCCAGCAGCTTACAACAGGGGGCGGTAGAGACCCAGTACTTC	CASSLQQGAVETQYF
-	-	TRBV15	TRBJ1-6	TGTGCCACCAGCAGGGATAAAGGACAGCTCCACTCCTATAATTCACCCCTCCACTTT	CATSRDKGQLHSYNSPLHF
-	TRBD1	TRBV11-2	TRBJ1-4	TGTGCCAGCAGCTCGATTAGACAGGGGAGGAGGGAAAAACTGTTTTTT	CASSSIRQGRREKLFF
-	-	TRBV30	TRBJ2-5	TGTGCCTGCAGGAGGATGAGGAGGGAGACCCAGTACTTC	CACRRMRRETQYF
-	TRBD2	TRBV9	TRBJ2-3	TGTGCCAGCAGGAGACTAGCGGGATCTAGCACAGATACGCAGTATTTT	CASRRLAGSSTDTQYF
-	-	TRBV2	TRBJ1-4	TGTGCCAGCAGTGAACACGGGGGTAATGAAAAACTGTTTTTT	CASSEHGGNEKLFF